This record looks at one TCR beta chain sequence and its context. What it binds is unknown. Sequenced by immunoSEQ multiplex PCR; TCRdb stores in-frame clones only, minus some. The sample includes about 28,000 clones, 70% to 80% of them seen just once. Blood was sampled at baseline, cycle 4 day 1, and cycle 7 day 1. This sample was included in a study of OX40 agonist ivuxolimab in advanced cancers. Study in general: Partial responses were achieved by three patients, one with hepatocellular carcinoma and two with cutaneous melanoma. General study results and limits: Average numbers of expanded clones were greater in CD8+ T cells than in CD4+.

The CDR3 has 14 amino acids. Trimming took 6 bases from V and 4 from J, leaving 14 bases between them. The germline CDR1 and CDR2 sequences are SGDLS and YYNGEE. The sequences come from CD4+ or CD8+ T cells sorted from blood, collected in a trial of the OX40 agonist ivuxolimab. The V gene is TRBV9, the J gene TRBJ2-1; perhaps TRBD2 as D (6 bases). The source is an adult with an advanced solid tumor such as melanoma, head and neck, liver or kidney cancer. The CDR3 bases are TGTGCCAGCAACGGCGGGGACCCTTACAATGAGCAGTTCTTC. As protein: CASNGGDPYNEQFF.